The entry below gives a single TCR beta chain sequence along with its context. Germline V gene lookup returns CDR1 SGHVS and CDR2 FQNEAQ. This CDR3 comprises 15 residues. J lost 6 bases, V lost 1 base, and 9 bases had no gene match. The method was immunoSEQ multiplex PCR; TCRdb's version includes in-frame clones alone and lacks a portion of them. This sample carries under 170,000 clones, 65% to 90% of them seen once, and the ten largest clones take 3% to 4%. The sample is drawn from a study of blood T cell repertoires in COVID-19. This TCR derives from a man in his sixties or seventies with acute or convalescent COVID-19. The chain carries TRBV7-8 and TRBJ2-7; 7 bases fit TRBD2. What was sequenced was peripheral blood. The DNA for the CDR3 is TGTGCCAGCAGCTTAGGGCTCCTAGCGGTGGGCGAGCAGTACTTC. Its translation is CASSLGLLAVGEQYF.